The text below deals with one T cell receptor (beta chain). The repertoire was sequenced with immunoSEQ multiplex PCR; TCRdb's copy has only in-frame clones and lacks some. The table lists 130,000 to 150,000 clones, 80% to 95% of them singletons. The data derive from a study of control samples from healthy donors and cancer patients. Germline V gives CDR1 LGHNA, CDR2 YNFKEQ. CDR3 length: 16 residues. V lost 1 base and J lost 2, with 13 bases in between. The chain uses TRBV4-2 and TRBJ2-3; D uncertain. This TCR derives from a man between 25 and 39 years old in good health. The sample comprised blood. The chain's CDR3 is CASSQGDAYYTDTQYF. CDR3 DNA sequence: TGTGCCAGCAGCCAAGGAGACGCGTACTACACAGATACGCAGTATTTT.